Below, 7 T cell receptor beta chains from the same sample are listed, as sequenced in a study of blood T cell repertoires in COVID-19. Produced via immunoSEQ multiplex PCR; TCRdb's table is partial and in-frame only. The sample yields under 500,000 clones, around 89% seen once. Sequenced input: peripheral blood. The origin of the receptors is a woman younger than 45 with acute or convalescent COVID-19.

The chain employs TRBV6-5 and TRBJ1-5; possible D gene TRBD1, 6 bases. Germline V gives CDR1 MNHEY, CDR2 SVGAGI. V gave up 4 bases and J gave up 3 bases, with 7 bases separating them. CDR3 length: 13 residues. The CDR3 DNA is TGTGCCAGCAGTTCAGGGGCCAATCAGCCCCAGCATTTT. Residues: CASSSGANQPQHF.

The rearrangement uses TRBV7-2 and TRBJ1-1, with D uncertain. V was trimmed by 1 base and J by 4 bases, leaving 19 bases between them. CDR3 size: 17 residues. Per germline, CDR1 SGHTA and CDR2 FQGNSA. The CDR3 loop is CASSLDIFRQVGTEAFF. Here the CDR3 DNA reads TGTGCCAGCAGCTTAGATATCTTTCGGCAGGTCGGCACTGAAGCTTTCTTT. The whole variable domain, filled in from reference TRBV7-2 and TRBJ1-1, reads GAGVSQSPSNKVTEKGKDVELRCDPISGHTALYWYRQSLGQGLEFLIYFQGNSAPDKSGLPSDRFSAERTGGSVSTLTIQRTQQEDSAVYLCASSLDIFRQVGTEAFFGQGTRLTVV.

The chain combines TRBV2 with TRBJ2-1, with 7 bases matching TRBD2. The CDR3 contains 14 residues. Germline V gene lookup returns CDR1 SNHLY and CDR2 FYNNEI. J lost 2 bases, V lost 7 bases, and 5 bases had no gene match. Here the CDR3 DNA reads TGTGCCAGCATTCCAGGACTAGCCTACAATGAGCAGTTCTTC. Its translation: CASIPGLAYNEQFF.

Concerning this clone itself: The sample holds other DNA sequences that translate to the same CDR3. The rearrangement joins TRBV5-4 to TRBJ2-5, with a weak D call TRBD2 (7 bases). There are 14 residues in the CDR3. Per the germline V gene, CDR1 is SGHNT and CDR2 is YYREEE (reference sequence). The V and J ends lost 2 bases and 5 bases respectively, with 13 bases between them. In DNA form, the CDR3 reads TGTGCCAGCAGCTTCGCGGGGGCGCAGGAGACCCAGTACTTC. Protein: CASSFAGAQETQYF.

The chain has TRBV15 and TRBJ2-1, with TRBD1 identical over 12 bases. J gave up 9 bases and V 4 bases, and 10 bases lay outside the gene matches. The CDR3 is 16 amino acids. Germline V CDR1 and CDR2: LNHNV, YYDKDF (reference sequence). The chain's CDR3 is CATSTTGTGGWGEQFF. CDR3 coding DNA: TGTGCCACCAGCACTACCGGGACAGGGGGCTGGGGTGAGCAGTTCTTC.

A few counts support this clone. The chain couples TRBV5-8 to TRBJ1-5, with no clear D. The CDR3 is made up of 14 amino acids. Trimming shortened V by 4 bases and J by 0 bases, and 8 bases separated the two germline ends. Germline assignment: CDR1 SGHTS and CDR2 YDEGEE. In DNA form, the CDR3 reads TGTGCCAGCAGCAAAAGAGATAGCAATCAGCCCCAGCATTTT. It specifies CASSKRDSNQPQHF. Variable domain in full (rest from reference TRBV5-8 and TRBJ1-5): EAGVTQSPTHLIKTRGQQATLRCSPISGHTSVYWYQQALGLGLQFLLWYDEGEERNRGNFPPRFSGRQFPNYSSELNVNALELEDSALYLCASSKRDSNQPQHFGDGTRLSIL.

The CDR3 bases are TGCGCCAGTAAAAAGGACATGAACACTGAAGCTTTCTTT. Amino acid sequence: CASKKDMNTEAFF. The V gene is TRBV5-1, the J gene TRBJ1-1; the D gene is possibly TRBD1 (5 bases). The V end was cut by 8 bases, the J end by 0 bases, with 11 bases between. The germline V gene has CDR1 SGHRS and CDR2 YFSETQ. This CDR3 contains 13 residues.